This TCR beta chain came from a study of shared clonotypes between healthy human individuals (dated by TCRdb to about 2020). About the full investigation: Two women and a few men aged 18 to 49 years were included in the cohort. For each donor, CD4 naive and CD4 memory were each run on three plates, CD8 naive on two plates, and CD8 memory on one plate. To estimate repertoire size and how much clonotypes are shared between individuals, the study performed deep sequencing of blood TCR repertoires from roughly five healthy adults. Leukapheresis yielded between about 0.85 and 9.5 billion PBMCs per donor. Different laboratories and diverse techniques were used to prepare libraries and sequence TCR repertoires, to increase sequencing depth and limit assay-specific biases.

Healthy HIV-negative adults with no recently reported acute infections or vaccinations were included as donors. All donors were Caucasian adults living in Nashville, Tennessee, USA. CD4+ T cells were enriched by magnetic negative selection, after which naive cells were positively selected on CD45RA and the negative fraction was taken as the memory subset. After blood collection by leukapheresis, PBMCs were isolated using Ficoll-Histopaque density gradient centrifugation and then cryopreserved in the vapor phase of liquid nitrogen. Purity and quantity of every magnetically sorted T cell population were checked by analytical flow cytometry. Genomic DNA was isolated from every sorted fraction and measured by UV absorbance on a Nanodrop 2000c. Regarding this clone: The antigen it recognizes is unknown. No much larger clonotype is one base removed from it; base qualities were not supplied.

Here V drops 5 bases and J drops 6 bases, and the junction holds 4 bases not matched to any gene. The germline V gene specifies MNHEY as CDR1 and SVGAGI as CDR2. There are 15 amino acids in the CDR3, from cysteine to phenylalanine inclusive. Here the CDR3 DNA is all that survives: 45 bases in frame from base 1. Using the deep immunoSEQ assay, TCR CDR3 regions were amplified from genomic DNA by multiplex PCR. Extracted genomic DNA from each cell subset was distributed evenly across all wells of several immunoSEQ 96-well plates, and each plate was treated as a replicate. For sorted subsets, each replicate PCR was loaded with approximately 200 ng genomic DNA, equivalent to 25,000 to 30,000 T cell genomes. Purified libraries were quantified with a Qubit 3.0 fluorometer, sized on a Bioanalyzer 2100, and re-quantified with the KAPA Library Quantification kit. A separate single-read 150-cycle Illumina NextSeq 550 flow cell was used to sequence each immunoSEQ 96-well plate. From the authors' description of their analysis: Because the immunoSEQ output included only junctional sequences and no quality scores, the filtering could not be the same as the filtering used for full-length reads. Sequences were annotated with PyIR, a Python wrapper for IgBLAST v1.9, and V/J genes and CDR3 were assigned using IMGT germline references. Reads with weak V/J assignments (E-value above 1e-6), missing CDR3, stop codons, out-of-frame junctions, or ambiguous translated residues were removed. V3J clonotypes were defined as sequences sharing an identical inferred V gene, J gene, and CDR3 amino acid sequence. The percentage overlap between two repertoires was calculated by dividing the number of shared unique clonotypes by the size of the smaller repertoire. Repertoire richness was assessed with RTK rarefaction, the Chao1 estimator, and Recon v2.1 estimates of unobserved clonotypes. Generation probabilities were computed with OLGA for all TCRbeta clonotypes obtained by the gDNA method from several donors. TCRdb's version of the immuneACCESS table is confined to in-frame rearrangements and falls short of the full clone set. An unresolved V gene accounts for under half of the shortfall where checked; the remainder is of unknown origin. V and J calls and clone size come straight from that table; D and trimming were deduced from the DNA. This sample holds about 980,000 clones; about 80% were observed only once. The ten largest clonotypes hold about 1.5% of the sample.

Summary of the overall study and its limitations: Because the study included a small number of donors, the genetic and exposure-history diversity represented was limited. Naive subsets generally had larger estimated clonotype richness than memory subsets did. Sharing across a handful of donors was observed for approximately 5% of naive CD4, under 4% of naive CD8, 2% to 2.5% of memory CD4, and roughly 0.43% of memory CD8 clonotypes. Compared with non-shared clonotypes, the clonotypes found in all four sorted-subset donors had higher generation probabilities. Sampling was limited to blood, and TCR repertoires in tissue likely differ from TCR repertoires in blood. Even with the large sequencing depth, rarefaction of the sorted-subset datasets indicated that sequencing was incomplete. Pairwise subsampling indicated that sequencing depth was expected to affect the degree of clonotype sharing among donors.

The chain joins TRBV6-5 to TRBJ1-4; the central 12 bases match TRBD1. The source of this sequence is a man in his late teens or twenties in good health. The sample taken for sequencing was memory CD4+ T cells sorted from blood. The sample's cell subset or site, from its label and the paper: CD45RA-negative fraction. The CDR3 in this case is CASSTGTGGYEKLFF. The bases are TGTGCCAGCAGTACCGGGACAGGGGGCTATGAAAAACTGTTTTTT.